The sequence of this T cell receptor beta chain was determined in a study of T cell changes during pregnancy in multiple sclerosis. TCRdb's table, derived via immunoSEQ multiplex PCR, lists solely in-frame clones and lacks some. Of roughly 46,000 clones listed, almost 95% are singletons. The germline CDR1 and CDR2 sequences are MRHNA and SNTAGT. The CDR3 contains 16 residues. V trimming: 5 bases; J trimming: 8 bases; junction bases outside the gene matches: 13. This clonotype was obtained from a female donor with multiple sclerosis, enrolled in a pregnancy study. The genes are TRBV6-4 and TRBJ2-1; 9 nucleotides line up with TRBD1. This specimen consisted of peripheral blood, obtained in the third trimester of pregnancy. The CDR3 spells CASSKQGAGLLDEQFF. CDR3 in DNA: TGTGCCAGCAGTAAACAGGGGGCAGGTCTTTTGGATGAGCAGTTCTTC.